The rows below give T cell receptor beta chains drawn from one sample of a study of blood T cell repertoires in COVID-19. TCRdb's copy holds only in-frame clones and misses some; the assay was immunoSEQ multiplex PCR. The table includes fewer than 150,000 clones, around 80% detected once. Sequenced material: peripheral blood. Receptor source: a man between 60 and 75 years old who had recovered from COVID-19. Each CDR3 is given with its conserved first and last residue. A D gene is named only where the DNA matches it firmly. A clone size is listed for some rows: how often the clone was seen (once, few, many), or a class if it is expanded.

size | D | J | V | CDR3 | DNA
. | TRBD2 | TRBJ2-1 | TRBV5-1 | CASSRPGTSGANEQFF | TGCGCCAGCAGCCGACCCGGGACTAGCGGGGCAAATGAGCAGTTCTTC
. | TRBD2 | TRBJ2-1 | TRBV19 | CASRKRMGRGDEQFF | TGTGCCAGTAGGAAAAGGATGGGCCGGGGGGATGAGCAGTTCTTC
. | . | TRBJ1-1 | TRBV5-1 | CASSLSPGMNTEAFF | TGCGCCAGCAGCTTGTCACCGGGGATGAACACTGAAGCTTTCTTT
. | TRBD1 | TRBJ2-1 | TRBV19 | CASSIEDRGGNEQFF | TGTGCCAGTAGTATAGAGGACAGGGGAGGAAATGAGCAGTTCTTC
. | . | TRBJ2-1 | TRBV5-1 | CASSPQGGYNEQFF | TGCGCCAGCAGCCCCCAGGGGGGTTACAATGAGCAGTTCTTC
. | TRBD2 | TRBJ2-3 | TRBV11-1 | CASSPGLALTDTQYF | TGTGCCAGCAGCCCCGGACTAGCGCTCACAGATACGCAGTATTTT
. | TRBD1 | TRBJ1-2 | TRBV19 | CASSMHSTGGRGYGYTF | TGTGCCAGTAGTATGCACTCTACAGGGGGCCGGGGCTATGGCTACACCTTC
. | TRBD1 | TRBJ1-6 | TRBV4-2 | CASSPTGIAPLHF | TGTGCCAGCAGCCCGACAGGGATTGCACCCCTCCACTTT
. | TRBD1 | TRBJ1-5 | TRBV24-1 | CATSDGQGGNQPQHF | TGTGCCACCAGTGACGGACAGGGAGGTAATCAGCCCCAGCATTTT
few | . | TRBJ2-1 | TRBV7-8 | CASSPVAGHEYEQFF | TGTGCCAGCAGCCCTGTAGCCGGCCATGAGTATGAGCAGTTCTTC
. | . | TRBJ1-1 | TRBV18 | CASSTGGTEAFF | TGTGCCAGCTCAACAGGCGGAACTGAAGCTTTCTTT